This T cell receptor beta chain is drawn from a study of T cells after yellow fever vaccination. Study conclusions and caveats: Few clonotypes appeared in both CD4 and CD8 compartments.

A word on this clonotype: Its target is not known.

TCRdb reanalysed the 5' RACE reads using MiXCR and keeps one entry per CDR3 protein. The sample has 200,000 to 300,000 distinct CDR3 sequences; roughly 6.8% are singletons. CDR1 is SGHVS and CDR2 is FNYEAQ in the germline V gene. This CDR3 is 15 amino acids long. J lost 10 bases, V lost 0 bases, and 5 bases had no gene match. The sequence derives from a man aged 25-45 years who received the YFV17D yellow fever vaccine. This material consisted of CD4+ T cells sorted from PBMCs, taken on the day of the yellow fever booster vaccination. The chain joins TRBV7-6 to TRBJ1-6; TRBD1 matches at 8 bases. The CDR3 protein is CASSLATGEYSPLHF. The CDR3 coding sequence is TGTGCCAGCAGCTTAGCGACAGGGGAATACTCACCCCTCCACTTT.